Sequencing of this T cell receptor beta chain was carried out in a study of blood T cell repertoires in COVID-19. The method was immunoSEQ multiplex PCR; TCRdb's version includes in-frame clones alone and lacks a portion of them. This table holds 97,000 or so clones, roughly 87% found once. The CDR3 has 12 residues. Per germline, CDR1 SGHAT and CDR2 FQNNGV. V dropped 5 bases and J dropped 8 bases, with 10 bases sitting between them. The specimen was peripheral blood. This receptor was obtained from a woman aged 50 to 60 with COVID-19, enrolled during active disease. The rearrangement joins TRBV11-2 to TRBJ2-1; no clear D gene. CDR3: CASSPLRDEQFF. Written as DNA, the CDR3 is TGTGCCAGCAGCCCTCTCCGGGATGAGCAGTTCTTC.